This TCR beta chain was recorded in a study of OX40 agonist ivuxolimab in advanced cancers. The V and J ends lost 5 bases and 0 bases respectively, with 17 bases between them. Germline CDR1 SEHNR, CDR2 FQNEAQ (reference sequence). The CDR3 totals 17 residues. Study-level results: There was clonal expansion of CD4+ and CD8+ blood T cells by week 6 at 0.1 to 3.0 mg/kg.

Libraries were prepared by immunoSEQ multiplex PCR; TCRdb keeps only in-frame clonotypes and omits some of them. Among over 80,000 clones listed, around 85% were seen once. Notes on this clone: The antigen remains undetermined.

The rearrangement joins TRBV7-9 to TRBJ1-3; D call uncertain. The input for sequencing was CD4+ or CD8+ T cells sorted from blood, taken in a trial of the OX40 agonist ivuxolimab. The receptor was derived from an adult with an advanced solid tumor such as melanoma, head and neck, liver or kidney cancer. CDR3 in DNA: TGTGCCAGCAGCCCCGCAAAGCGCGAAATCTCTGGAAACACCATATATTTT. As protein: CASSPAKREISGNTIYF.